Presented here are 11 T cell receptor beta chains from one specimen sequenced in a study of blood T cell repertoires in COVID-19. TCRdb keeps only in-frame clones here, not all; method: immunoSEQ multiplex PCR. The data show about 160,000 clones, roughly 84% seen once. What was sequenced was peripheral blood. The receptors shown here come from a man between 18 and 29 years old with active or convalescent COVID-19.

The chain employs TRBV19 and TRBJ1-1, with 8 bases identical to TRBD1. Trimming took 10 bases from V and 11 from J; bases not matched to a gene: 12. The CDR3 runs to 12 residues. Germline values: CDR1 LNHDA, CDR2 SQIVND (reference sequence). CDR3 region: CATAQGGGRAFF. The CDR3 bases are TGTGCCACCGCACAGGGGGGCGGACGGGCTTTCTTT.

This chain uses TRBV11-2 with TRBJ2-3; TRBD1 might be the D (6 bases). CDR3 size: 16 residues. CDR1 SGHAT and CDR2 FQNNGV come from the germline V gene. The germline V and J ends were trimmed by 3 bases and 3 bases, with 16 bases remaining between them. CDR3: CASSFWDTLRTDTQYF. The CDR3 nucleotides are TGTGCCAGCAGCTTCTGGGACACATTGAGGACAGATACGCAGTATTTT.

This clone is a singleton in its sample. This rearrangement joins TRBV9 to TRBJ2-1; TRBD2 matches 14 bases. Unmatched junction bases numbered 6, after V lost 4 bases and J lost 9 bases. Germline V lookup: CDR1 SGDLS, CDR2 YYNGEE. The CDR3 loop spans 15 amino acids. The CDR3 region is CASSRGLAGDGEQFF. CDR3 in DNA: TGTGCCAGCAGCCGGGGACTAGCGGGAGATGGTGAGCAGTTCTTC.

This chain links TRBV5-1 with TRBJ2-5; the match to TRBD2 covers 8 bases. V lost 0 bases and J lost 1; bases outside the gene matches: 11. The CDR3 runs to 18 residues. Germline assignment: CDR1 SGHRS and CDR2 YFSETQ. CDR3 protein: CASSLGLGIAGSQETQYF. The CDR3 DNA follows: TGCGCCAGCAGCTTGGGATTGGGAATAGCGGGGAGCCAAGAGACCCAGTACTTC.

This clone appeared a few times. The V call is TRBV4-1, the J call TRBJ2-7; tentative D call: TRBD1 (5 bases). In germline, CDR1 is MGHRA, CDR2 YSYEKL. V shed 1 base and J shed 0 bases, with 16 bases lying between them. The CDR3 runs to 17 residues. CDR3 residues: CASSQAPPAGFSYEQYF. Written as DNA, the CDR3 is TGCGCCAGCAGCCAAGCCCCCCCCGCAGGGTTCTCCTACGAGCAGTACTTC.

The chain uses TRBV6-1 and TRBJ1-6; 9 bases line up with TRBD1. CDR1 and CDR2 (germline): MNHNS, SASEGT. V lost 3 bases to trimming and J lost 10 bases; unmatched junction nucleotides: 13. The CDR3 sequence is 17 residues long. DNA for the CDR3: TGTGCCAGCAGTGAGGTCCCGGGACAGGGTTTGGGGTCACCCCTCCACTTT. It yields the protein CASSEVPGQGLGSPLHF.

The chain is built from TRBV7-3 and TRBJ2-3, with 7 positions matching TRBD2. This CDR3 is 16 amino acids long. The V and J ends lost 5 bases and 9 bases, in that order; junction bases with no gene match: 17. From germline, CDR1 is SGHTA and CDR2 FQGTGA. The CDR3 DNA reads as TGTGCCAGCAGCCCGGGGACTACCCTATTGACAATGACGCAGTATTTT. This sequence encodes CASSPGTTLLTMTQYF.

V gene TRBV7-9 combines with J gene TRBJ1-5, with 7 bases that match TRBD1. The CDR3 runs 15 residues. V was clipped by 1 base and J by 4 bases; unmatched bases: 4. Germline V CDR1 and CDR2: SEHNR, FQNEAQ (reference sequence). The DNA of the CDR3 is TGTGCCAGCAGCTTAGGAGGGACAGCTAATCAGCCCCAGCATTTT. Translating gives CASSLGGTANQPQHF.

This clone was counted a few times. The chain uses TRBV5-5 and TRBJ2-7; TRBD2 matches at 12 bases. With V trimmed by 1 base and J by 4 bases, 0 bases remained unmatched. This CDR3 spans 14 amino acids. Germline V gene lookup returns CDR1 SGHKS and CDR2 YYEKEE (reference sequence). This CDR3 is CASSLLAGGYEQYF. CDR3 bases: TGTGCCAGCAGCTTGCTAGCGGGGGGGTACGAGCAGTACTTC.

CDR3 coding DNA: TGTGCCAGCAGCCACGTTCCGGGACAGGGAATCTACGAGCAGTACTTC. Amino acids: CASSHVPGQGIYEQYF. The gene calls are TRBV2 and TRBJ2-7, with 9 bases fitting TRBD1. The CDR3 consists of 16 residues. V dropped 6 bases and J dropped 3; count of bases not matched to a gene: 12. CDR1 is SNHLY and CDR2 is FYNNEI in the germline V gene.

This clone was seen a few times. The chain uses TRBV24-1 and TRBJ1-5; possible D gene TRBD1, 5 bases. Germline CDR1 is KGHDR and CDR2 is SFDVKD. Trimming removed 3 bases from V and 9 bases from J, with 8 bases in between. The CDR3 runs 12 residues. The CDR3 protein is CATSDQGTPQHF. Written as DNA, the CDR3 is TGTGCCACCAGTGATCAGGGAACGCCCCAGCATTTT.